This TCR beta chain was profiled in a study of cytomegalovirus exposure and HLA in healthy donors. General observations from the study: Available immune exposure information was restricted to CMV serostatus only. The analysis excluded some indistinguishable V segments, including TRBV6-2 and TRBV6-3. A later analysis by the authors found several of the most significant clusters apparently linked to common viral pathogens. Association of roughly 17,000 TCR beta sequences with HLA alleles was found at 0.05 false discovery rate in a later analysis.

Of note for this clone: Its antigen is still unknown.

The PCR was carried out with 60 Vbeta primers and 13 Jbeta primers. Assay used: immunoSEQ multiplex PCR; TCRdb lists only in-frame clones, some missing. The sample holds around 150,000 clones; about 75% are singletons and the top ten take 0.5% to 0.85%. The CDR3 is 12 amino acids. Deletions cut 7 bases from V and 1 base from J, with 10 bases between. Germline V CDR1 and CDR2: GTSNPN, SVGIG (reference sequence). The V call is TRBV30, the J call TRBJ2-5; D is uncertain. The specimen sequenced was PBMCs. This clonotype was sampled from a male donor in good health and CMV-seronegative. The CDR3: CASGLTQETQYF. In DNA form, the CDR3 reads TGTGCCTCTGGGCTAACCCAAGAGACCCAGTACTTC.